This T cell receptor (beta chain) is from a study of regulatory T cells in long-lasting Graves disease. The length of the CDR3 is 12 residues. V lost 9 bases and J lost 3, with 12 bases in between. CDR1 is LNHDA, CDR2 SQIVND, per germline (reference sequence). Noted time point: newly diagnosed GD, antithyroid drugs for less than 3 months. Following extraction of RNA from PBMCs, that RNA was used to make the TCR library. American Thyroid Association guidelines defined how Graves' disease was diagnosed. CDR3-region Arm-PCR and iRepertoire HTBI primers produced the TCR beta libraries. TCRdb itself ran the multiplex PCR reads through MiXCR, one entry per CDR3 protein. Of roughly 440,000 distinct CDR3 sequences listed, roughly 15% were seen once; the top ten hold approximately 22%. These records were also assigned to another study, of T cells in Graves' hyperthyroidism and ophthalmopathy.

The chain links TRBV19 to TRBJ2-7, with D possibly being TRBD1 (6 bases). Source: peripheral blood mononuclear cells (PBMCs), taken at new diagnosis, from a patient treated with antithyroid drugs. The clonotype was recovered from a woman under 30 with Graves disease. This chain's CDR3 is CASEDRDYEQYF. CDR3 nucleotides: TGTGCCAGCGAGGACAGAGACTACGAGCAGTACTTC.